This TCR beta chain was captured in a study of cytomegalovirus exposure and HLA in healthy donors. Assay used: immunoSEQ multiplex PCR; TCRdb lists only in-frame clones, some missing. The sample contains more than 50,000 clones, 85% to 95% of which appear only once. V lost 7 bases and J lost 0, with 12 bases in between. Germline V gene lookup returns CDR1 ENHRY and CDR2 SYGVKD. The CDR3 consists of 14 residues. Sequenced material: PBMCs. This sequence was found in a man younger than 30 in good health and CMV-seronegative. This sequence joins TRBV10-3 and TRBJ1-1, with a weak D call TRBD1 (5 bases). CDR3 nucleotide sequence: TGTGCCATCACGGAGGGGTTAATGAACACTGAAGCTTTCTTT. It codes for CAITEGLMNTEAFF.